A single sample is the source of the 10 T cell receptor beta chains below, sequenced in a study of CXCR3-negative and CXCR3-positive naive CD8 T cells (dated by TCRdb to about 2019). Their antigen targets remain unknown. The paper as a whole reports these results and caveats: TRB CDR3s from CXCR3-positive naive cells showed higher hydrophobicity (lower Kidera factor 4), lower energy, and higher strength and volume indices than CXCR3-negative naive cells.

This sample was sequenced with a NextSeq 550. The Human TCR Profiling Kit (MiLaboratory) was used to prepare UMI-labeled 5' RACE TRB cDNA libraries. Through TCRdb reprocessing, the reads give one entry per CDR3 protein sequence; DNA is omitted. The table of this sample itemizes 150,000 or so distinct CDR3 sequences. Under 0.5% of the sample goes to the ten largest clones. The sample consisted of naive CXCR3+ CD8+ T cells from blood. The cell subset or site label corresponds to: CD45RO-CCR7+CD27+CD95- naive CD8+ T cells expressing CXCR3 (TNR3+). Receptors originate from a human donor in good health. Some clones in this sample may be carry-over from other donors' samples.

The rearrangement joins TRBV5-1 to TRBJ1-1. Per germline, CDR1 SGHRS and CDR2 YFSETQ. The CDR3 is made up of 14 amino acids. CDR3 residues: CASSLSLSNTEAFF.

This CDR3 reads CASGLNQPQHF. V usage is TRBV27 and J usage is TRBJ1-5. This CDR3 is built from 11 residues. Looked up from germline, CDR1 is MNHEY and CDR2 is SMNVEV (reference sequence).

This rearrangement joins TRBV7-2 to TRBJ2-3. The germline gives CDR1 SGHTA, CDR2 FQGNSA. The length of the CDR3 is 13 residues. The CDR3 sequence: CASSPTDLGTQYF.

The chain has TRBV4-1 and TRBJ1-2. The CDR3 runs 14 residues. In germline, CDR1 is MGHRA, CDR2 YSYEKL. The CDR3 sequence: CASSQVFLGDGYTF.

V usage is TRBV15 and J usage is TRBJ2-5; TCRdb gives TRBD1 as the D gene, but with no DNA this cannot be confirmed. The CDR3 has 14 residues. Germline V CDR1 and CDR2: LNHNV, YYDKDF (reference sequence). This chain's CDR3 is CATSRQGFQETQYF.

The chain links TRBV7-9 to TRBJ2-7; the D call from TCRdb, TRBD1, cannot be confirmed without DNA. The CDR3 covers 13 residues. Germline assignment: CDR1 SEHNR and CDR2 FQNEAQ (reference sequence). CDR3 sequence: CASVTGDAYEQYF.

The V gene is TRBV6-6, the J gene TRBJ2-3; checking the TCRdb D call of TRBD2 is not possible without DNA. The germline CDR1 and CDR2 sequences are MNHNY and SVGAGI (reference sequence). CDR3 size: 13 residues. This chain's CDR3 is CATESGLTDTQYF.

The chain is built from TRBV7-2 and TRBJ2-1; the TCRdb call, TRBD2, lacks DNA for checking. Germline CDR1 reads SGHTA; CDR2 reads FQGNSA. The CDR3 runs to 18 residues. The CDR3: CASSYPRLRGGPYNEQFF.

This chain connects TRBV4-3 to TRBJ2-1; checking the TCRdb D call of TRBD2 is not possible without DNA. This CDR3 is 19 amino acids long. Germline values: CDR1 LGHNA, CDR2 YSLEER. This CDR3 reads CASSQDEEAGGPLGNEQFF.

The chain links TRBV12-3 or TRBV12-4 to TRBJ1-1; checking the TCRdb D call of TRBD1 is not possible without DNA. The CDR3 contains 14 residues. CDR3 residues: CASSFTRTDFEAFF.